The 10 T cell receptor beta chains listed next were all sequenced from one sample in a study of blood T cell repertoires in COVID-19. The repertoire was sequenced with immunoSEQ multiplex PCR; TCRdb's copy has only in-frame clones and lacks some. The table records approximately 40,000 clones, approximately 80% of them present only once. Sequencing was performed on peripheral blood. These receptors were obtained from a woman in her sixties or seventies with acute or convalescent COVID-19.

In its sample, this clone was seen a few times. This sequence joins TRBV18 and TRBJ2-7; 9 bases agree with TRBD1. The CDR3 is 14 residues long. V dropped 6 bases and J dropped 4; count of bases not matched to a gene: 7. Germline V lookup: CDR1 KGHSH, CDR2 LQKENI. CDR3 nucleotide sequence: TGTGCCAGCTCGGGACAGGGAAGGGGTTACGAGCAGTACTTC. This sequence encodes CASSGQGRGYEQYF.

The rearrangement joins TRBV2 to TRBJ1-3; no clear D. CDR3 length equals 14 residues. Looked up from germline, CDR1 is SNHLY and CDR2 is FYNNEI. Trimming left V 8 bases short and J 1 base short, with 12 bases between. The CDR3 DNA is TGTGCCAGCTTGAGGGAAGCTTCTGGAAACACCATATATTTT. Translation gives CASLREASGNTIYF.

The chain uses TRBV19 and TRBJ2-5; TRBD1 is a possible D gene (6 bases). Germline V lookup: CDR1 LNHDA, CDR2 SQIVND (reference sequence). V was shortened by 8 bases and J by 5 bases, with 21 bases between the two germline ends. The CDR3 contains 15 residues. Written as DNA, the CDR3 is TGTGCCAGTGCAACAGGGTACGGAGGTGGGGAGACCCAGTACTTC. It translates to CASATGYGGGETQYF.

V usage is TRBV10-3 and J usage is TRBJ1-1, with TRBD1 identical over 8 bases. V shed 4 bases and J 9 bases; nucleotides not matched to a gene: 1. CDR1 ENHRY and CDR2 SYGVKD come from the germline V gene. CDR3 length: 11 residues. CDR3 nucleotide sequence: TGTGCCATCAGTGGGACAGGGCAAGCTTTCTTT. It encodes CAISGTGQAFF.

This chain uses TRBV5-5 with TRBJ2-7; 9 nucleotides agree with TRBD2. Looked up from germline, CDR1 is SGHKS and CDR2 is YYEKEE (reference sequence). J lost 5 bases, V lost 2 bases, and 2 bases had no gene match. The CDR3 runs 13 residues. CDR3 in amino acids: CASSLGLANEQYF. As DNA, the CDR3 is TGTGCCAGCAGCTTAGGACTAGCGAACGAGCAGTACTTC. Together with reference TRBV5-5 and TRBJ2-7, the CDR3 gives the full variable domain: DAGVTQSPTHLIKTRGQQVTLRCSPISGHKSVSWYQQVLGQGPQFIFQYYEKEERGRGNFPDRFSARQFPNYSSELNVNALLLGDSALYLCASSLGLANEQYFGPGTRLTVT.

A few counts support this clone. This chain joins TRBV20-1 and TRBJ1-1, with 7 bases lining up with TRBD1. Germline V gene data show CDR1 as DFQATT and CDR2 as SNEGSKA (reference sequence). The length of the CDR3 is 11 residues. The DNA for the CDR3 is TGCAGCGCAGACAGGGACCCTGAAGCTTTCTTT. Translating gives CSADRDPEAFF.

The rearrangement uses TRBV28 and TRBJ2-7; 7 nucleotides match TRBD2. The CDR3 covers 15 residues. With V trimmed by 3 bases and J by 3 bases, 8 bases remained unmatched. CDR1 MDHEN and CDR2 SYDVKM come from the germline V gene. The CDR3 spells CASSLLGGDLYEQYF. The CDR3 coding sequence is TGTGCCAGCAGTTTGCTGGGGGGGGACCTCTACGAGCAGTACTTC.

The chain's CDR3 is CASSHRQGKNTEAFF. In DNA form, the CDR3 reads TGTGCCAGCTCACACCGACAGGGTAAAAACACTGAAGCTTTCTTT. This chain uses TRBV18 with TRBJ1-1; TRBD1 matches at 7 bases. This CDR3 has 15 amino acids. Per the germline V gene, CDR1 is KGHSH and CDR2 is LQKENI. V gave up 4 bases and J gave up 2 bases; unmatched junction bases: 7.

This clone ranks as medium-sized. This sequence joins TRBV4-2 and TRBJ2-2; 9 positions agree with TRBD2. The CDR3 consists of 17 residues. Trimming removed 1 base from V and 0 bases from J; junction bases left unmatched: 3. Germline CDR1 and CDR2: LGHNA and YNFKEQ. This CDR3 reads CASSQGLAGTNTGELFF. The CDR3 DNA reads as TGTGCCAGCAGCCAAGGGCTAGCGGGGACGAACACCGGGGAGCTGTTTTTT.

The chain uses TRBV7-2 and TRBJ1-2, with 7 bases aligning to TRBD1. The junction had 8 bases not matched to a gene; V was cut back by 5 bases and J by 5 bases. There are 14 residues in the CDR3. Looked up from germline, CDR1 is SGHTA and CDR2 is FQGNSA. For the CDR3, the DNA is TGTGCCAGCAGCCCTAAGGCAGGGGGATATGGCTACACCTTC. It is translated as CASSPKAGGYGYTF.